This T cell receptor beta chain stems from a study of blood T cells in healthy people across ages. This clonotype was found many times. Its antigen is unknown. Together with a sample-barcoded 5' primer, a J-beta primer mix was included in a second PCR lasting about 6 to 11 cycles. All samples yielded 2.5 million or more CDR3-containing paired-end reads. A single record per CDR3 protein comes from TCRdb applying MiXCR to the 5' RACE reads. This sample carries fewer than 700,000 distinct CDR3 sequences, 40% to 45% of them seen once, and the ten largest clones take approximately 29%. The CDR3 has 13 amino acids. Germline V gives CDR1 MNHEY, CDR2 SVGEGT. Trimming removed 6 bases from V and 8 bases from J, with 14 bases in between. Study conclusions and caveats: Reliance upon unsorted PBMCs precluded definitive naive versus antigen-experienced comparison. No one knew whether donors had CMV, which possibly confounded expanded clonotype changes. Naive CD4+ cell counts and diversity both ran higher in long-lived than in aged donors.

V gene TRBV6-2 or TRBV6-3 combines with J gene TRBJ2-1, with D tentatively TRBD2 (6 bases). The source of this sequence is an older man in good health. The sample comprised blood. This chain's CDR3 is CASREAASDEQFF. The CDR3, as DNA: TGTGCCAGCAGAGAAGCGGCTAGCGATGAGCAGTTCTTC.